This T cell receptor beta chain was identified during a study of blood T cell repertoires in COVID-19. The ends lost 3 bases at V and 2 bases at J; junction bases unmatched: 4. Germline values: CDR1 GTSNPN, CDR2 SVGIG (reference sequence). The CDR3 spans 14 residues. TCRdb's table, derived via immunoSEQ multiplex PCR, lists solely in-frame clones and lacks some. Altogether over 200,000 clones are present, around four fifths being singletons, with the ten largest covering approximately 8.7%. Cohort allocation depended upon clinical history that participants reported. The sequenced sample consisted of PBMCs or T cells enriched from blood (not recorded which). The origin of this receptor is a man aged 40-55 years who had recovered from COVID-19. The chain links TRBV30 to TRBJ1-3; the match to TRBD1 covers 7 bases. The CDR3 sequence: CAWSRTGAGNTIYF. DNA for the CDR3: TGTGCCTGGAGCCGAACAGGGGCTGGAAACACCATATATTTT.